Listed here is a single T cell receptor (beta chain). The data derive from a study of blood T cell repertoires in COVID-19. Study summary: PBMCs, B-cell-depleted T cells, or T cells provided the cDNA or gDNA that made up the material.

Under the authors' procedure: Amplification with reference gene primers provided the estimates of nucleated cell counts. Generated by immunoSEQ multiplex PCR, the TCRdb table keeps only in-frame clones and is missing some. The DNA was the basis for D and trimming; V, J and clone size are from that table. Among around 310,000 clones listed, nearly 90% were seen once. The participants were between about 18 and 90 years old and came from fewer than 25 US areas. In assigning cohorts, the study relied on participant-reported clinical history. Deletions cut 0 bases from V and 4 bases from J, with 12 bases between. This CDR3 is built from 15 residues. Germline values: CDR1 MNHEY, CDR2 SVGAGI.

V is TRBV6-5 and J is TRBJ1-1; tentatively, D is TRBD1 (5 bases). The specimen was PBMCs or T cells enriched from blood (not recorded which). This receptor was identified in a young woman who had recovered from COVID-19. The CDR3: CASSYSGTLGTEAFF. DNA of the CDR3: TGTGCCAGCAGTTACTCCGGGACTTTGGGCACTGAAGCTTTCTTT.